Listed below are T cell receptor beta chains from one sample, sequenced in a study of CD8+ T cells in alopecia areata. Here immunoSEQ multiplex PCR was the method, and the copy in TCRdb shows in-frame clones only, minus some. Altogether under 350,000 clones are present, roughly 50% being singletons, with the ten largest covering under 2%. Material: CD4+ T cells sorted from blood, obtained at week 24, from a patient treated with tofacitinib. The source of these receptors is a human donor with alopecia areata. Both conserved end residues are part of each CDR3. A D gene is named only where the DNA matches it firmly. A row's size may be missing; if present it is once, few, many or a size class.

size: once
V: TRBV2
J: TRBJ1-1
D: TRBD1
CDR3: CASTGTGPRGTEAFF
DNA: TGTGCCAGTACCGGGACAGGGCCCCGCGGGACTGAAGCTTTCTTT

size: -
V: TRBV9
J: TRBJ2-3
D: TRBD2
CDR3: CASSVSGASTDTQYF
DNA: TGTGCCAGCAGCGTTAGCGGGGCTAGCACAGATACGCAGTATTTT

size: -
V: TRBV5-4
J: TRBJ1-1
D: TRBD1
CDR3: CASSPGQGTKLNTEAFF
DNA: TGTGCCAGCAGCCCTGGACAGGGAACAAAACTGAACACTGAAGCTTTCTTT

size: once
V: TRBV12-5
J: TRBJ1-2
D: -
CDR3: CASGLATRWAGEGYGYTF
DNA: TGTGCTAGTGGTTTGGCCACCCGGTGGGCAGGGGAGGGCTATGGCTACACCTTC

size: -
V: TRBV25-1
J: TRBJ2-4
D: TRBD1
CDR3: CASSESRDRLNIQYF
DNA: TGTGCCAGCAGTGAATCCCGGGACAGATTAAACATTCAGTACTTC

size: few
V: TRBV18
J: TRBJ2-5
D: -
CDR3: CASSPLSGGVETQYF
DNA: TGTGCCAGCTCACCACTTTCCGGGGGCGTCGAGACCCAGTACTTC

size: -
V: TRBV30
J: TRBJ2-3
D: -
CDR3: CAWRFGGTDTQYF
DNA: TGTGCCTGGAGATTTGGGGGCACAGATACGCAGTATTTT

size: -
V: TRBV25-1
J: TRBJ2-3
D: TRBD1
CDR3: CASSARTGVVDTQYF
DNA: TGTGCCAGCAGTGCCCGGACAGGGGTCGTAGATACGCAGTATTTT

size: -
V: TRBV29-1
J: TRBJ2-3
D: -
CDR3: CSVEDHRQSPDTQYF
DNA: TGCAGCGTTGAAGATCATAGACAGTCGCCAGATACGCAGTATTTT

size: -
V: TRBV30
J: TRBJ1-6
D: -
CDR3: CAWRYTPSTPLHF
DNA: TGTGCCTGGAGGTATACTCCCTCGACACCCCTCCACTTT

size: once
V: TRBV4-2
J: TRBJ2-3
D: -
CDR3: CASSQEDQRTDTQYF
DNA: TGTGCCAGCAGCCAAGAGGACCAACGCACAGATACGCAGTATTTT

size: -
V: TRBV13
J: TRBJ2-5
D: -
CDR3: CASSTRQAQETQYF
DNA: TGTGCCAGCAGCACCCGACAGGCGCAAGAGACCCAGTACTTC

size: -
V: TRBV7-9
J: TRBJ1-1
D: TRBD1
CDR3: CASSYLQGSTEAFF
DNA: TGTGCCAGCAGCTACTTACAGGGGTCCACTGAAGCTTTCTTT

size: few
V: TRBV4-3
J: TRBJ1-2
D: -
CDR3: CASSPTVNYGYTF
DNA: TGCGCCAGCAGCCCGACAGTAAACTATGGCTACACCTTC

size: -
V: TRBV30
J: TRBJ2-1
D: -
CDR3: CAWSRERYYNEQFF
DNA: TGTGCCTGGAGCCGCGAGAGGTATTACAATGAGCAGTTCTTC

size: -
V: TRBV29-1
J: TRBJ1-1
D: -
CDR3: CSVLGGVNTEAFF
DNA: TGCAGCGTCCTGGGCGGGGTGAACACTGAAGCTTTCTTT

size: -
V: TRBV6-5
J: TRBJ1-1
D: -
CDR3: CASSLSGDIGEAFF
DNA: TGTGCCAGCAGCCTCAGTGGGGACATTGGTGAAGCTTTCTTT

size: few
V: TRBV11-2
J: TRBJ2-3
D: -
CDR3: CASSLDRGTDTQYF
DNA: TGTGCCAGCAGCTTAGACAGGGGCACAGATACGCAGTATTTT

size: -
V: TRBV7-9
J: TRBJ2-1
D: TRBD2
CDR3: CASSLGGGGGQFF
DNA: TGTGCCAGCAGCTTAGGCGGCGGGGGAGGGCAGTTCTTC

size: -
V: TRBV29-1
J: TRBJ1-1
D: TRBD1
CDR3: CSVLGTVNTEAFF
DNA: TGCAGCGTGTTGGGGACAGTGAACACTGAAGCTTTCTTT

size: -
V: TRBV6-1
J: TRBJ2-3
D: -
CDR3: CASSEGANLQRTDTQYF
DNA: TGTGCCAGCAGTGAAGGGGCGAACCTCCAAAGGACAGATACGCAGTATTTT

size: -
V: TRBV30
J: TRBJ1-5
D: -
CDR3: CAWSPEDNQPQHF
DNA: TGTGCCTGGAGCCCCGAAGACAATCAGCCCCAGCATTTT

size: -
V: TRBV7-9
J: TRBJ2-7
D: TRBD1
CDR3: CASSNSGTANF
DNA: TGTGCCAGCAGCAACTCCGGGACAGCTAACTTC

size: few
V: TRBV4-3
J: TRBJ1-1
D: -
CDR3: CASSQDRDTEAFF
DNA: TGCGCCAGCAGCCAAGATCGGGACACTGAAGCTTTCTTT

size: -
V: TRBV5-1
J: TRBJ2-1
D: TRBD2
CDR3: CASSRAGTSADEQFF
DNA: TGCGCCAGCAGCCGGGCCGGGACTAGCGCCGATGAGCAGTTCTTC

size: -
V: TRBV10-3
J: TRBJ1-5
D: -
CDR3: CAISDVGVGQPQHF
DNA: TGTGCCATCAGTGATGTTGGGGTAGGGCAGCCCCAGCATTTT

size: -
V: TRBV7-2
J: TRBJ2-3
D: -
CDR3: CASSFQVPSSTDTQYF
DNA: TGTGCCAGCAGCTTTCAGGTTCCGTCTAGCACAGATACGCAGTATTTT

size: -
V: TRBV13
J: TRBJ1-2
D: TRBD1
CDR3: CASSSTDRGPGYTF
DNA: TGTGCCAGCAGCTCTACAGACAGGGGGCCTGGCTACACCTTC

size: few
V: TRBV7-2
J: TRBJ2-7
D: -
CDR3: CASSLSLSSYEQYF
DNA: TGTGCCAGCAGCTTATCGCTCAGCTCCTACGAGCAGTACTTC

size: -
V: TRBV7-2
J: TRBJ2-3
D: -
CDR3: CASSLLGQGDTQYF
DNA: TGTGCCAGCAGCTTACTCGGGCAGGGAGATACGCAGTATTTT

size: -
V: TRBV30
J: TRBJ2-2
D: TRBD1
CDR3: CAWSVPPRGRTNTGELFF
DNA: TGTGCCTGGAGTGTACCCCCCAGGGGGCGAACGAACACCGGGGAGCTGTTTTTT

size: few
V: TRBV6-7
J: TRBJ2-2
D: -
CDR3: CASSYLGTANTGELFF
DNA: TGTGCCAGCAGTTACTTAGGGACTGCGAACACCGGGGAGCTGTTTTTT

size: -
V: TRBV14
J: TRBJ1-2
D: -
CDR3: CASSHGGQSYGYTF
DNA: TGTGCCAGCAGCCATGGGGGGCAAAGCTATGGCTACACCTTC

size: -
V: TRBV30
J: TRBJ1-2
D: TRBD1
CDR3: CAGGQGPNYGYTF
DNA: TGTGCCGGGGGACAGGGCCCTAACTATGGCTACACCTTC

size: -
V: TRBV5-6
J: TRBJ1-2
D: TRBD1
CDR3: CASSKPGQGTGYTF
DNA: TGTGCCAGCAGCAAACCGGGACAGGGGACCGGCTACACCTTC

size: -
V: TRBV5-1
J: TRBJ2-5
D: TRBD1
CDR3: CASSPTGTTGVMETQYF
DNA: TGCGCCAGCAGCCCCACGGGGACGACAGGGGTTATGGAGACCCAGTACTTC

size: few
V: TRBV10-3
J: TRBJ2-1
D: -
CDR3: CAISESKGGTNNRQFF
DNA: TGTGCCATCAGTGAGTCCAAGGGAGGTACCAACAATCGGCAGTTCTTC

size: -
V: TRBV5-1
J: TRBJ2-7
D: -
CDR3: CASSLRRGYEQYF
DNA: TGCGCCAGCAGCTTAAGGAGGGGATACGAGCAGTACTTC

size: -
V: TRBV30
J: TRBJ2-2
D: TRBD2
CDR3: CAWSLTSAGGELFF
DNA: TGTGCCTGGAGTTTAACTAGCGCCGGCGGGGAGCTGTTTTTT

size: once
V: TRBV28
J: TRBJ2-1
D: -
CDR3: CASSLPGTGNEQFF
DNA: TGTGCCAGCAGTTTGCCCGGGACTGGGAATGAGCAGTTCTTC